This is a list of T cell receptor beta chains from one sample in a study of blood T cell repertoires in COVID-19. The table came from immunoSEQ multiplex PCR; TCRdb's copy has only in-frame clones and leaves some out. The sample contains some 250,000 clones, 75% to 90% of which appear only once. What was sequenced was PBMCs or T cells enriched from blood (not recorded which). Source of these receptors: a woman aged 50 to 65 who had recovered from COVID-19. The CDR3 runs from the conserved cysteine through the conserved F or W. D genes are given only for firm matches. Only part of the rows carry a size: once, few, many, or a class if the clone is expanded.

j_gene: TRBJ2-1; v_gene: TRBV14; d_gene: TRBD1; abundance: once; CDR3nt: TGTGCCAGCAGCCAGACAGGGGTAGACAATGAGCAGTTCTTC; CDR3aa: CASSQTGVDNEQFF
j_gene: TRBJ2-1; v_gene: TRBV30; d_gene: TRBD2; abundance: .; CDR3nt: TGTGCCTGGAGTGTACGCAGGACTAGCGGGAGCTTAGATGAGCAGTTCTTC; CDR3aa: CAWSVRRTSGSLDEQFF
j_gene: TRBJ1-2; v_gene: TRBV5-1; d_gene: .; abundance: .; CDR3nt: TGCGCCAGCAGTTTAAAGACCCCCCCCGGACAGAATGGCTACACCTTC; CDR3aa: CASSLKTPPGQNGYTF
j_gene: TRBJ2-3; v_gene: TRBV6-5; d_gene: TRBD1; abundance: .; CDR3nt: TGTGCCAGCAGTAGGGGGACAGGGGGCACAGATACGCAGTATTTT; CDR3aa: CASSRGTGGTDTQYF
j_gene: TRBJ2-5; v_gene: TRBV7-2; d_gene: .; abundance: .; CDR3nt: TGTGCCAGCAGCGGGGCCTGGGAGACCCAGTACTTC; CDR3aa: CASSGAWETQYF
j_gene: TRBJ2-1; v_gene: TRBV7-9; d_gene: TRBD1; abundance: .; CDR3nt: TGTGCCAGCAGCGCGGGACAGGGGGGTTGGAATGAGCAGTTCTTC; CDR3aa: CASSAGQGGWNEQFF
j_gene: TRBJ2-7; v_gene: TRBV28; d_gene: .; abundance: .; CDR3nt: TGTGCCATTGGGGGCGGGAGCCCCTACGGGCAGTACTTC; CDR3aa: CAIGGGSPYGQYF
j_gene: TRBJ1-6; v_gene: TRBV5-1; d_gene: .; abundance: .; CDR3nt: TGCGCCAGCAGCCCCAGGGAGGGGAGTTCACCCCTCCACTTT; CDR3aa: CASSPREGSSPLHF
j_gene: TRBJ1-1; v_gene: TRBV6-5; d_gene: TRBD1; abundance: few; CDR3nt: TGTGCCAGCAGTTACTCGTCGGGACAGGTGTCTGAAGCTTTCTTT; CDR3aa: CASSYSSGQVSEAFF
j_gene: TRBJ1-4; v_gene: TRBV5-1; d_gene: .; abundance: .; CDR3nt: TGCGCCAGCAGTGCCGACAGCGTTAATGAAAAACTGTTTTTT; CDR3aa: CASSADSVNEKLFF
j_gene: TRBJ2-2; v_gene: TRBV5-1; d_gene: .; abundance: .; CDR3nt: TGCGCCAGCAGAGACTCGGTTGGCACCGGGGAGCTGTTTTTT; CDR3aa: CASRDSVGTGELFF
j_gene: TRBJ1-1; v_gene: TRBV28; d_gene: .; abundance: once; CDR3nt: TGTGCCAGCAGTACCTCCGGGACTCAGAACACTGAAGCTTTCTTT; CDR3aa: CASSTSGTQNTEAFF
j_gene: TRBJ2-7; v_gene: TRBV5-1; d_gene: .; abundance: .; CDR3nt: TGCGCCAGCAGCTTGGAAGGACAGAACTCCTACGAGCAGTACTTC; CDR3aa: CASSLEGQNSYEQYF
j_gene: TRBJ2-7; v_gene: TRBV3-1/TRBV3-2; d_gene: TRBD2; abundance: .; CDR3nt: TGTGCCAGCAGCCCCTGGGGGCGGGAGGCCCACGAGCAGTACTTC; CDR3aa: CASSPWGREAHEQYF
j_gene: TRBJ1-3; v_gene: TRBV28; d_gene: .; abundance: .; CDR3nt: TGTGCCAGCAGTCTCTATACAGGGCTTGGAAACACCATATATTTT; CDR3aa: CASSLYTGLGNTIYF
j_gene: TRBJ2-7; v_gene: TRBV7-2; d_gene: TRBD1; abundance: .; CDR3nt: TGTGCCAGCAGCTTATGGACAGGGGGGTTTTACGAGCAGTACTTC; CDR3aa: CASSLWTGGFYEQYF